Each of the 13 T cell receptor beta chains below was sequenced from the same sample in a study of T-cell reconstitution after alpha-beta-depleted transplantation in children (dated by TCRdb to the mid-2010s). The treatment or condition tag for this specimen amounts to: allogeneic hematopoietic cell transplantation with graft depleted of TCRalphabeta T cells and CD19 B cells. The library relied on PCR. Reads for this sample came from an Illumina HiSeq 2500. To normalize quantification of the TCRbeta repertoire, the TCR libraries were built with molecular barcoding that relied on unique molecular identifiers. In TCRdb, the public reads were trimmed at Q25 with fastp and aligned with MiXCR, with productive beta chains retained. Each record represents a unique CDR3 protein, reported with the most common genes and DNA among its rows. The sample table holds a few hundred thousand distinct CDR3 sequences, of which 25% to 30% were seen once. The ten largest clones add up to around a third of the sample.

The sequencing used PBMCs, collected before TCRalphabeta/CD19-depleted stem cell transplant. Receptors originate from a boy younger than two with Wiskott-Aldrich syndrome, due to receive a stem cell transplant.

The V and J genes are TRBV12-3 or TRBV12-4 and TRBJ2-2; D gene uncertain. The CDR3 has 16 residues. Trimming removed 3 bases from V and 0 bases from J, with 11 bases in between. This CDR3 is CASSFSSLPNTGELFF. The CDR3 nucleotides read TGTGCCAGCAGTTTTAGTAGCCTACCGAACACCGGGGAGCTGTTTTTT.

The chain employs TRBV25-1 and TRBJ2-2; 10 positions agree with TRBD2. The CDR3 is 18 residues long. The ends lost 3 bases at V and 6 bases at J; junction bases unmatched: 13. Germline V CDR1 and CDR2: MGHDK, SYGVNS. The CDR3 reads CASSDRASGRSVAGELFF. Written as DNA, the CDR3 is TGTGCCAGCAGTGATAGGGCTAGCGGGAGATCGGTCGCCGGGGAGCTGTTTTTT.

The chain joins TRBV6-1 to TRBJ1-5; D is undetermined. Germline V gives CDR1 MNHNS, CDR2 SASEGT. V lost 6 bases, J lost 0 bases, and 15 bases lay in between. CDR3 size: 16 residues. CDR3 bases: TGTGCCAGCAGGGGCAGACACAACCTTAGCAATCAGCCCCAGCATTTT. Translated: CASRGRHNLSNQPQHF.

This clonotype came up a few times. This chain uses TRBV9 with TRBJ1-2; a possible D gene is TRBD1 (5 bases). The CDR3 extends over 14 amino acids. CDR1 is SGDLS and CDR2 is YYNGEE in the germline V gene. The V end lost 0 bases, the J end lost 8 bases, and 14 bases lay between the germline ends. Here the CDR3 reads CASSVVRDGGGYTF. The CDR3 nucleotides read TGTGCCAGCAGCGTAGTCAGGGATGGAGGAGGCTACACCTTC.

This clonotype occurred once. The rearrangement links TRBV5-1 to TRBJ1-1; perhaps TRBD1 as D (5 bases). The CDR3 is 15 amino acids. Trimming stripped 0 bases from V and 1 base from J, with 10 bases between. Germline loops: CDR1 SGHRS, CDR2 YFSETQ. Written as DNA, the CDR3 is TGCGCCAGCAGCTTGGCCTTGGGACGGAACACTGAAGCTTTCTTT. It is translated as CASSLALGRNTEAFF.

The J gene is TRBJ1-5, the V gene TRBV12-3 or TRBV12-4; D ambiguous. The V gene lost 3 bases and the J gene lost 2 bases, with 5 bases spanning the gap. CDR3 length: 13 amino acids. The CDR3 sequence is CASSFTGNQPQHF. In nucleotides, the CDR3 is TGTGCCAGCAGTTTTACAGGCAATCAGCCCCAGCATTTT.

This clonotype was counted a few times. CDR3 sequence reads: CSASPRTTEAFF. The CDR3 DNA follows: TGCAGTGCTAGCCCTCGGACCACTGAAGCTTTCTTT. The chain is built from TRBV20-1 and TRBJ1-1; D uncertain. From germline, CDR1 is DFQATT and CDR2 SNEGSKA (reference sequence). V gave up 3 bases and J gave up 4 bases, with 9 bases separating them. The length of the CDR3 is 12 residues.

The CDR3 nucleotides are TGTGCCAGCAGTTTAAAGAGCGGAGCCCCCTACGAGCAGTACTTC. Its protein is CASSLKSGAPYEQYF. This chain connects TRBV27 to TRBJ2-7, with TRBD2 as a possible D gene (5 bases). Germline CDR1 is MNHEY and CDR2 is SMNVEV (reference sequence). The ends were cut back, 2 bases at V and 2 bases at J, with 13 bases in the middle. The CDR3 runs 15 residues.

The sample holds a few counts of this clonotype. The chain couples TRBV7-3 to TRBJ2-1; 11 nucleotides agree with TRBD2. The ends lost 4 bases at V and 7 bases at J; junction bases unmatched: 6. The CDR3 totals 15 residues. CDR1 is SGHTA and CDR2 is FQGTGA in the germline V gene. The CDR3 region has the DNA TGTGCCAGCAGCTCCCGACTAGCGGGAAGGAATGAGCAGTTCTTC. Translation: CASSSRLAGRNEQFF.

This clonotype appeared a few times. V and J are TRBV29-1 and TRBJ2-1; 7 nucleotides line up with TRBD2. The CDR3 has 11 amino acids. Trimming cost V 7 bases and J 9 bases; bases outside gene matches: 6. Per germline, CDR1 SQVTM and CDR2 ANQGSEA. The CDR3 loop reads CSAILAVEQFF. CDR3 nucleotides: TGCAGCGCGATCCTAGCGGTTGAGCAGTTCTTC.

The rearrangement uses TRBV27 and TRBJ2-1; 12 positions match TRBD2. Germline V lookup: CDR1 MNHEY, CDR2 SMNVEV (reference sequence). With 6 bases clipped from V and 9 bases from J, the junction kept 9 bases outside the gene matches. This CDR3 spans 15 amino acids. The CDR3 region has the DNA TGTGCCAGCAGCCGACTAGCGGGAGACGTCGGTGAGCAGTTCTTC. It yields the protein CASSRLAGDVGEQFF.

This clonotype was counted only a few times. The CDR3 DNA sequence: TGCAGTGCTATATCGGGGACGGGGTACGAGCAGTACTTC. Translation gives CSAISGTGYEQYF. The chain uses TRBV20-1 and TRBJ2-7; D is perhaps TRBD1 or TRBD2 (5 bases each). Germline assignment: CDR1 DFQATT and CDR2 SNEGSKA (reference sequence). The CDR3 is 13 residues long. With 4 bases removed from V and 4 bases from J, the gap between germline ends came to 14 bases.

The table lists this clonotype with a count of one. This rearrangement joins TRBV4-1 to TRBJ1-3, with unresolved D. The germline CDR1 and CDR2 sequences are MGHRA and YSYEKL. The CDR3 runs 14 residues. Trimming took 0 bases from V and 5 from J, leaving 8 bases between them. CDR3 sequence: CASSQDPLRNTIYF. The CDR3 DNA follows: TGCGCCAGCAGCCAAGATCCCTTAAGAAACACCATATATTTT.